Sequencing of this T cell receptor beta chain was carried out in a study of blood T cell repertoires in COVID-19. About the research overall: Samples representing acute and convalescent COVID-19 were sourced from the United States, Italy and Spain.

Per the original data handling: Researchers report that nucleated cell counts were estimated from reference gene primer amplification. Profiled with immunoSEQ multiplex PCR; TCRdb holds only in-frame clones, not every one. That table supplies the V and J calls and clone size; D and trimming were determined from the DNA. The sample lists about 97,000 clones, 75% to 90% occurring once. The CDR3 runs to 15 residues. Germline assignment: CDR1 MNHEY and CDR2 SVGAGI. V lost 5 bases, J lost 10 bases, and 11 bases stayed unmatched. Sequencing was carried out using peripheral blood. This chain connects TRBV6-5 to TRBJ1-6, with 7 nucleotides matching TRBD1. The TCR was taken from a woman between 70 and 85 years old with active or convalescent COVID-19. CDR3 in DNA: TGTGCCAGCAGTCGTCAGACAGGGATGAGCTCACCCCTCCACTTT. Translated, it gives CASSRQTGMSSPLHF.